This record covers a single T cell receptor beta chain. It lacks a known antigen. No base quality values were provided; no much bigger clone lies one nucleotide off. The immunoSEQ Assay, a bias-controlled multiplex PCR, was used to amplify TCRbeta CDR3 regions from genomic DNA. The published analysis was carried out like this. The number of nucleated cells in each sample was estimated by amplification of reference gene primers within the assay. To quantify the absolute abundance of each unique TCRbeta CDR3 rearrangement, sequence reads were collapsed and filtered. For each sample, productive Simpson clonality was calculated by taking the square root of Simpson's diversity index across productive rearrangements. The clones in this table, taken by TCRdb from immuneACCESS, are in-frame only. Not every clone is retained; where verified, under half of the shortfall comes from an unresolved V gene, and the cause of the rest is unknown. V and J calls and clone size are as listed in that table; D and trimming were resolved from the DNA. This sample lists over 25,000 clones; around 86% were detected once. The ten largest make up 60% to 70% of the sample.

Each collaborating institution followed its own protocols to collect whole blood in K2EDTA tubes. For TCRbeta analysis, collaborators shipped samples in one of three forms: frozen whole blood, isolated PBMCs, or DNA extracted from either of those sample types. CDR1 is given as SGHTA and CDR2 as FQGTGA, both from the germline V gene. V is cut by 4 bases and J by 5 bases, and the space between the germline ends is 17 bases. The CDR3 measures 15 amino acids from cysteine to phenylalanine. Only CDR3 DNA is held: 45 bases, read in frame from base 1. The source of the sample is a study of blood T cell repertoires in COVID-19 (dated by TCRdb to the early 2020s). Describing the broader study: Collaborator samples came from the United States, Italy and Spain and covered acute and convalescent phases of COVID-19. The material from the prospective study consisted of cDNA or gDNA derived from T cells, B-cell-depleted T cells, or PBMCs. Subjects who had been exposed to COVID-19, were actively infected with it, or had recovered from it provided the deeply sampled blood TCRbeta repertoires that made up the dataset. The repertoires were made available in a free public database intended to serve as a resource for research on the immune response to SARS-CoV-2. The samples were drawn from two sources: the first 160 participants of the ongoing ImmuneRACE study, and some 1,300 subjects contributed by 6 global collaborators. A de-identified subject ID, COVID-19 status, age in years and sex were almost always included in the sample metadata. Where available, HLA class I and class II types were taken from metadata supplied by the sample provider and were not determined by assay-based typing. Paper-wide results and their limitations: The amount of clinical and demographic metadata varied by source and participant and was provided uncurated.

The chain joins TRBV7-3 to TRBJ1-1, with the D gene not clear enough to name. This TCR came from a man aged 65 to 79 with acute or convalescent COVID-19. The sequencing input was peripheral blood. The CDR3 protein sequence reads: CASSSIGRGSTEAFF. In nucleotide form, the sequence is TGTGCCAGCAGCTCGATAGGGCGTGGGAGTACTGAAGCTTTCTTT.